This T cell receptor beta chain stems from a study of cytomegalovirus exposure and HLA in healthy donors. Germline V gives CDR1 LGHNA, CDR2 YSLEER. V lost 3 bases to trimming and J lost 8 bases, with 16 bases between them. The CDR3 sequence is 14 residues long. The PCR used 60 Vbeta and 13 Jbeta primers. The method was immunoSEQ multiplex PCR; TCRdb's version includes in-frame clones alone and lacks a portion of them. The sample table includes some 150,000 clones. V and J are TRBV4-3 and TRBJ1-2; the D gene is possibly TRBD1 (6 bases). Source material: PBMCs. This receptor was taken from a woman aged 18-29 years in good health and CMV-seronegative. The CDR3 protein is CASSHLQGTQGYTF. As DNA, the CDR3 is TGCGCCAGCAGCCATCTACAGGGAACTCAGGGCTACACCTTC.